Below are 18 T cell receptor beta chains sequenced from a single sample in a study of blood T cell repertoires in COVID-19. Produced via immunoSEQ multiplex PCR; TCRdb's table is partial and in-frame only. The repertoire includes approximately 150,000 clones, around nine tenths of them detected once, and 5% sits in the top ten. The specimen was peripheral blood. Receptor source: a human donor in a cohort sampled during active COVID-19.

This rearrangement joins TRBV19 to TRBJ1-2, with D hard to call. The CDR3 runs to 12 residues. Trimming left V 3 bases short and J 5 bases short, with 7 bases between. Germline V gene data show CDR1 as LNHDA and CDR2 as SQIVND (reference sequence). The CDR3 loop reads CASSMLEYGYTF. CDR3 coding DNA: TGTGCCAGTAGTATGCTGGAGTATGGCTACACCTTC. The full variable domain, in which reference TRBV19 and TRBJ1-2 provide the parts outside the CDR3, is DGGITQSPKYLFRKEGQNVTLSCEQNLNHDAMYWYRQDPGQGLRLIYYSQIVNDFQKGDIAEGYSVSREKKESFPLTVTSAQKNPTAFYLCASSMLEYGYTFGSGTRLTVV.

The chain uses TRBV7-3 and TRBJ2-1; TRBD2 is a possible D gene (6 bases). The CDR3 is made up of 16 amino acids. Germline V CDR1 and CDR2: SGHTA, FQGTGA. V was shortened by 2 bases and J by 5 bases, with 16 bases between the two germline ends. CDR3 residues: CASSLFPGSGDNEQFF. As DNA, the CDR3 is TGTGCCAGCAGCTTATTTCCGGGATCGGGAGACAATGAGCAGTTCTTC. The full variable domain, in which reference TRBV7-3 and TRBJ2-1 provide the parts outside the CDR3, is GAGVSQTPSNKVTEKGKYVELRCDPISGHTALYWYRQSLGQGPEFLIYFQGTGAADDSGLPNDRFFAVRPEGSVSTLKIQRTERGDSAVYLCASSLFPGSGDNEQFFGPGTRLTVL.

The gene calls are TRBV9 and TRBJ2-1; no clear D gene. V shed 1 base and J shed 5 bases, with 13 bases lying between them. The CDR3 sequence is 15 residues long. CDR1 is SGDLS, CDR2 YYNGEE, per germline. CDR3 DNA sequence: TGTGCCAGCAGCGTAAGCGCGAACACCCACAATGAGCAGTTCTTC. This encodes CASSVSANTHNEQFF.

The count of this clone is one. The sample holds other DNA sequences that translate to the same CDR3. This chain joins TRBV30 and TRBJ1-2; a possible D gene is TRBD1 (5 bases). This CDR3 region has 13 residues. CDR1 and CDR2 (germline): GTSNPN, SVGIG (reference sequence). V was pared by 0 bases and J by 8 bases, with 13 bases between. The CDR3, as DNA: TGTGCCTGGAGTGTGAGGGGAGGGTACGGCTACACCTTC. Encoded protein: CAWSVRGGYGYTF.

The chain joins TRBV2 to TRBJ2-7, with D perhaps matching TRBD2 (7 bases). Germline lookup yields CDR1 SNHLY and CDR2 FYNNEI. The CDR3 is made up of 12 amino acids. Between the trimmed V and J ends, which lost 6 bases and 6 bases, there was a span of 12 bases. CDR3 sequence: CASRVGGAEQYF. CDR3 nucleotides: TGTGCCAGCAGGGTAGGGGGGGCCGAGCAGTACTTC.

This chain links TRBV27 with TRBJ2-1; perhaps TRBD2 as D (6 bases). CDR3 length: 14 residues. Germline-derived CDR1 and CDR2 are MNHEY and SMNVEV (reference sequence). Between the trimmed V and J ends, which lost 3 bases and 2 bases, there was a span of 8 bases. CDR3 region: CASSLAGPYNEQFF. The DNA for the CDR3 is TGTGCCAGCAGTTTGGCGGGGCCCTACAATGAGCAGTTCTTC.

The chain is built from TRBV5-6 and TRBJ1-6, with 11 positions matching TRBD1. The CDR3 is 16 residues long. Germline assignment: CDR1 SGHDT and CDR2 YYEEEE. The junction had 6 bases not matched to a gene; V was cut back by 2 bases and J by 8 bases. The CDR3 region has the DNA TGTGCCAGCAGCTTAGAATTGGGACAGGGGGATTCACCCCTCCACTTT. This translates into CASSLELGQGDSPLHF.

The CDR3 is CASSSRQGVGTQYF. DNA of the CDR3: TGTGCCAGCAGCTCCCGACAGGGGGTGGGGACCCAGTACTTC. This chain uses TRBV7-9 with TRBJ2-5; 9 bases agree with TRBD1. Trimming cost V 4 bases and J 7 bases; bases outside gene matches: 7. Germline V gene sequence: CDR1 SEHNR, CDR2 FQNEAQ (reference sequence). The length of the CDR3 is 14 residues.

The chain couples TRBV28 to TRBJ1-2; TRBD1 agrees at 7 bases. This CDR3 spans 16 amino acids. In germline, CDR1 is MDHEN, CDR2 SYDVKM. V was pared by 6 bases and J by 5 bases, with 15 bases of the junction left unmatched. DNA for the CDR3: TGTGCCAGCAGAGCCCCTGGGACAGTGGTTCCGTATGGCTACACCTTC. Protein product: CASRAPGTVVPYGYTF.

The chain employs TRBV28 and TRBJ2-1; TRBD2 aligns across 8 bases. CDR1 is MDHEN, CDR2 SYDVKM, per germline. J lost 3 bases, V lost 6 bases, and 4 bases had no gene match. The CDR3 runs 14 residues. CDR3 sequence (DNA): TGTGCCAGCAGGATAGCGGGGAACTACAATGAGCAGTTCTTC. Encoded protein: CASRIAGNYNEQFF.

This clone was found once. The CDR3 bases are TGTGCCAGCAGTGAAGGGGACTTCAGCTCCTACGAGCAGTACTTC. Amino acids: CASSEGDFSSYEQYF. This chain links TRBV6-1 with TRBJ2-7; tentatively, D is TRBD2 (6 bases). CDR1 and CDR2 from the germline V gene are MNHNS and SASEGT. CDR3 size: 15 residues. V lost 1 base and J lost 0, with 10 bases in between.

This chain connects TRBV7-2 to TRBJ2-7; D may be TRBD1 (6 bases). Per the germline V gene, CDR1 is SGHTA and CDR2 is FQGNSA. There are 15 residues in the CDR3. The V gene lost 5 bases and the J gene lost 5 bases, with 19 bases spanning the gap. CDR3 nucleotide sequence: TGTGCCAGCAGCGACGATGTAGGACAGCGCGACGAGCAGTACTTC. Translation: CASSDDVGQRDEQYF. The full variable domain, with the rest looked up from reference TRBV7-2 and TRBJ2-7, is GAGVSQSPSNKVTEKGKDVELRCDPISGHTALYWYRQSLGQGLEFLIYFQGNSAPDKSGLPSDRFSAERTGGSVSTLTIQRTQQEDSAVYLCASSDDVGQRDEQYFGPGTRLTVT.

The chain uses TRBV5-6 and TRBJ1-2, with D tentatively TRBD1 (6 bases). Germline CDR1 and CDR2: SGHDT and YYEEEE. V lost 4 bases and J 4 bases, leaving 17 bases between the germline ends. The CDR3 spans 15 residues. CDR3 in DNA: TGTGCCAGCAGCCCCGGGTCGGGGGGGCCCTATGGCTACACCTTC. It yields the protein CASSPGSGGPYGYTF. The full variable domain, completed using reference TRBV5-6 and TRBJ1-2, is DAGVTQSPTHLIKTRGQQVTLRCSPKSGHDTVSWYQQALGQGPQFIFQYYEEEERQRGNFPDRFSGHQFPNYSSELNVNALLLGDSALYLCASSPGSGGPYGYTFGSGTRLTVV.

The chain links TRBV5-1 to TRBJ2-3; D remains ambiguous. Germline V lookup: CDR1 SGHRS, CDR2 YFSETQ. The V and J ends lost 4 bases and 3 bases respectively, with 15 bases between them. The CDR3 loop spans 15 amino acids. CDR3 region: CASSPDTTRTDTQYF. The CDR3 nucleotides read TGCGCCAGCAGCCCCGACACCACACGGACAGATACGCAGTATTTT.

This chain connects TRBV19 to TRBJ2-7; perhaps TRBD1 as D (5 bases). Trimming took 4 bases from V and 5 from J, leaving 15 bases between them. CDR1 is LNHDA and CDR2 is SQIVND in the germline V gene (reference sequence). The CDR3 has 14 residues. DNA for the CDR3: TGTGCCAGTAGTACTCGCGGCACGACAGACGAGCAGTACTTC. Its translation is CASSTRGTTDEQYF.

The genes are TRBV28 and TRBJ1-3; weak D call: TRBD1 (5 bases). Germline CDR1 reads MDHEN; CDR2 reads SYDVKM. V dropped 5 bases and J dropped 2 bases, with 22 bases sitting between them. CDR3 size: 18 residues. The CDR3 DNA reads TGTGCCAGCAGTGTACCCCCAGGCAGGGAACTAACTGGAAACACCATATATTTT. It encodes CASSVPPGRELTGNTIYF.

The J gene is TRBJ2-7, the V gene TRBV2; 9 nucleotides agree with TRBD1. CDR1 SNHLY and CDR2 FYNNEI come from the germline V gene. Trimming cost V 6 bases and J 3 bases; bases outside gene matches: 0. The CDR3 loop spans 12 amino acids. CDR3 DNA sequence: TGTGCCAGCAGGGACAGGGGCTACGAGCAGTACTTC. Its translation is CASRDRGYEQYF.

V gene TRBV6-5 combines with J gene TRBJ2-5; 7 positions match TRBD2. With V trimmed by 7 bases and J by 5 bases, 1 base remained unmatched. CDR1 and CDR2 from the germline V gene are MNHEY and SVGAGI. There are 11 residues in the CDR3. CDR3 DNA sequence: TGTGCCAGCATGGGAGGGGAGACCCAGTACTTC. Translation: CASMGGETQYF.